This TCR beta chain originates from a study of cytomegalovirus exposure and HLA in healthy donors. Study conclusions and caveats: V segments that were indistinguishable, TRBV6-2 and TRBV6-3 among them, were omitted from analysis. Per published accounts, TCR beta sequences correctly predicted the HLA-A and HLA-B alleles of most subjects. The number of N-insertions in an Asian-associated ancestry cluster was reportedly below the 666-donor mean in a later analysis.

Primers included in the PCR were 60 Vbeta and 13 Jbeta primers. Produced via immunoSEQ multiplex PCR; TCRdb's table is partial and in-frame only. The profile shows approximately 100,000 clones, 79% of them singletons. For this clone: The antigen remains undetermined. Other DNA variants within this sample encode the same CDR3.

CDR1 and CDR2 (germline): SGHRS, YFSETQ. CDR3 length: 15 amino acids. V was pared by 0 bases and J by 0 bases, with 10 bases between. The clonotype was recovered from a female donor in good health and CMV-seropositive. Input material: PBMCs. This rearrangement joins TRBV5-1 to TRBJ2-7, with D unresolved. As DNA, the CDR3 is TGCGCCAGCAGCTTGGGGGCTGGAAGCTCCTACGAGCAGTACTTC. This translates into CASSLGAGSSYEQYF.